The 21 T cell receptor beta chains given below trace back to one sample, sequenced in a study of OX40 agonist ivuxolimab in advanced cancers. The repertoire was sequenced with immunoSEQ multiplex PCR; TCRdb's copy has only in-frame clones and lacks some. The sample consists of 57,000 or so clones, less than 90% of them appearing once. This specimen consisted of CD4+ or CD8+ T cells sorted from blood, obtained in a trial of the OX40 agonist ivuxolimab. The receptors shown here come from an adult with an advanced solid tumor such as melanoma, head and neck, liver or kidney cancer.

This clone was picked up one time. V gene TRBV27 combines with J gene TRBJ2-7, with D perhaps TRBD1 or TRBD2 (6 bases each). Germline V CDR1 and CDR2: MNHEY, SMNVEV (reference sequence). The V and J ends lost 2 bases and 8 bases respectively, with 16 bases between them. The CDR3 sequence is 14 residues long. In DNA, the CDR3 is TGTGCCAGCAGTTTACCTGGACTGGGGGGCCAGCAGTACTTC. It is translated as CASSLPGLGGQQYF.

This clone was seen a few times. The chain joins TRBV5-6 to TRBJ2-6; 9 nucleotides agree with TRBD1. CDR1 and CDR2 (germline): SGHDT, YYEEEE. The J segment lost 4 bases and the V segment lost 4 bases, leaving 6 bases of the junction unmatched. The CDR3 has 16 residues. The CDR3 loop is CASSRDRVPGANVLTF. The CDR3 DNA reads TGTGCCAGCAGCCGGGACAGGGTCCCCGGGGCCAACGTCCTGACTTTC. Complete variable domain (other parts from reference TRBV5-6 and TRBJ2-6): DAGVTQSPTHLIKTRGQQVTLRCSPKSGHDTVSWYQQALGQGPQFIFQYYEEEERQRGNFPDRFSGHQFPNYSSELNVNALLLGDSALYLCASSRDRVPGANVLTFGAGSRLTVL.

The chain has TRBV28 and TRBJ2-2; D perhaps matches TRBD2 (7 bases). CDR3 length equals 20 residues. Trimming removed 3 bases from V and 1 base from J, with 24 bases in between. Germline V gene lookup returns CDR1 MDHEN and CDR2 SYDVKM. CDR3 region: CASSFPGGVGDTRNTGELFF. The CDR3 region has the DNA TGTGCCAGCAGTTTTCCGGGGGGCGTGGGGGACACGAGGAACACCGGGGAGCTGTTTTTT.

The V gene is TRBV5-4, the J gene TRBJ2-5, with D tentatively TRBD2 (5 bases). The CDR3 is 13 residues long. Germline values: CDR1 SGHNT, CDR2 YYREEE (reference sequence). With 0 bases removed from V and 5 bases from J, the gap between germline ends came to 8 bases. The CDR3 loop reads CASSLDGDETQYF. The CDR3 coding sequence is TGTGCCAGCAGCTTGGACGGGGATGAGACCCAGTACTTC.

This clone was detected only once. The CDR3 bases are TGTGCCAGCAGCTTAACAGGGTCGGATACGCAGTATTTT. This gives the protein CASSLTGSDTQYF. V gene TRBV7-3 combines with J gene TRBJ2-3; D uncertain. The CDR3 length is 13 residues. The germline CDR1 and CDR2 sequences are SGHTA and FQGTGA. Between the trimmed V and J ends, which lost 0 bases and 6 bases, there was a span of 7 bases.

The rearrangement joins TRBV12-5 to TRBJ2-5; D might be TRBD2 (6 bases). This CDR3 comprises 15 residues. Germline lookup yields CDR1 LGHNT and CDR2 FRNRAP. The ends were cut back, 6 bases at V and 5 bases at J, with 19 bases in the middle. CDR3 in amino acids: CASGRGAGEGETQYF. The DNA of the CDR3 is TGTGCTAGTGGCCGCGGGGCAGGCGAAGGGGAGACCCAGTACTTC.

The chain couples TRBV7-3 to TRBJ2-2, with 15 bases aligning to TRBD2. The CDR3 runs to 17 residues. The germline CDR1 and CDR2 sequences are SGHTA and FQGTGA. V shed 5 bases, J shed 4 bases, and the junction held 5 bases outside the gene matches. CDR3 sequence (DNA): TGTGCCAGCAGCCGGACTAGCGGGGGGGCCACCACCGGGGAGCTGTTTTTT. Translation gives CASSRTSGGATTGELFF.

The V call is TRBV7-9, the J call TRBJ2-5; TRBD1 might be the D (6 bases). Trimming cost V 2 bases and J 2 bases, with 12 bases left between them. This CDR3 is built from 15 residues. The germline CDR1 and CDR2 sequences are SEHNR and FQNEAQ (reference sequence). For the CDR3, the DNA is TGTGCCAGCAGCTTACTGGGACAAGTTCAAGAGACCCAGTACTTC. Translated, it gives CASSLLGQVQETQYF.

This CDR3 reads CASSQFTRVRYEQFF. The CDR3 DNA reads TGTGCCAGCAGCCAATTCACGAGGGTCAGATATGAGCAGTTCTTC. The rearrangement joins TRBV16 to TRBJ2-1; D is possibly TRBD2 (5 bases). From germline, CDR1 is KGHSY and CDR2 FQNENV. Trimming stripped 1 base from V and 8 bases from J, with 15 bases between. This CDR3 has 15 residues.

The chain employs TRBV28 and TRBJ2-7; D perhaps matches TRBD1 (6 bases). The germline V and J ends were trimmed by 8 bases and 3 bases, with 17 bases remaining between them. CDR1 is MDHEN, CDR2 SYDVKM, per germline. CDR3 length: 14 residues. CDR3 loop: CASLDSKNGYEQYF. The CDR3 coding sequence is TGTGCCAGCCTGGACAGCAAAAACGGCTACGAGCAGTACTTC.

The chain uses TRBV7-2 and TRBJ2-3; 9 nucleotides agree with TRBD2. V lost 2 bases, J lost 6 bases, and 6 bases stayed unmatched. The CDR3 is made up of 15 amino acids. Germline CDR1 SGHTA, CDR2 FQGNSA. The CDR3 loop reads CASSLRAGGQDTQYF. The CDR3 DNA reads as TGTGCCAGCAGCTTAAGGGCGGGGGGGCAGGATACGCAGTATTTT.

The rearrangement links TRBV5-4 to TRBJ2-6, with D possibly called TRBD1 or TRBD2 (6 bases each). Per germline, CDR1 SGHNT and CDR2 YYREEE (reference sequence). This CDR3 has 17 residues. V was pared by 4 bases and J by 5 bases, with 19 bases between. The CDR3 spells CASSQRPTGTWANVLTF. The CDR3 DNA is TGTGCCAGCAGCCAAAGACCAACAGGGACTTGGGCCAACGTCCTGACTTTC.

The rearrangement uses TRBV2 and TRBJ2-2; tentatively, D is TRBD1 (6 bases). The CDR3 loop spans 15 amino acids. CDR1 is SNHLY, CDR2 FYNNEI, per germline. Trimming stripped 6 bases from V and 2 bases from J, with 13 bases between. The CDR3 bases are TGTGCCAGCAGGCTACAGGGTTTCAACACCGGGGAGCTGTTTTTT. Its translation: CASRLQGFNTGELFF.

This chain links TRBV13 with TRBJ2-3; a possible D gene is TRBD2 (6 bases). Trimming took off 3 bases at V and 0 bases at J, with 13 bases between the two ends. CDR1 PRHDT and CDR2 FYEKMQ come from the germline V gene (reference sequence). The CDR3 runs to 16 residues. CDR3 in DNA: TGTGCCAGCAGCTTTCATGTAGCGGAGAGCACAGATACGCAGTATTTT. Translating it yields CASSFHVAESTDTQYF.

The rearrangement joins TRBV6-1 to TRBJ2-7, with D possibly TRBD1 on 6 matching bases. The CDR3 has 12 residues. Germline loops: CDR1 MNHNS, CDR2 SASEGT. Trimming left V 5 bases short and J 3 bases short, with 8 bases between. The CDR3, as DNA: TGTGCCAGCAGTCAACAGGGCTACGAGCAGTACTTC. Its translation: CASSQQGYEQYF.

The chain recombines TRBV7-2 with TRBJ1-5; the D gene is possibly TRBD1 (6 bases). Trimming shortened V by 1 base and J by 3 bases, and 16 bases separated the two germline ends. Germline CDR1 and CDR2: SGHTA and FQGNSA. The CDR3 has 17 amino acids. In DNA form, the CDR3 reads TGTGCCAGCAGCTTAGATTTAGGGGGGATAACCAATCAGCCCCAGCATTTT. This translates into CASSLDLGGITNQPQHF.

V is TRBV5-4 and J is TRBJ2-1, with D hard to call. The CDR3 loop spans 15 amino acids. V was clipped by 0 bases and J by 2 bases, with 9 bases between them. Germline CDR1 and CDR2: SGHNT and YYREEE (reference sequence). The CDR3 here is CASSLGGSPYNEQFF. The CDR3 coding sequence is TGTGCCAGCAGCTTGGGAGGCTCCCCCTACAATGAGCAGTTCTTC.

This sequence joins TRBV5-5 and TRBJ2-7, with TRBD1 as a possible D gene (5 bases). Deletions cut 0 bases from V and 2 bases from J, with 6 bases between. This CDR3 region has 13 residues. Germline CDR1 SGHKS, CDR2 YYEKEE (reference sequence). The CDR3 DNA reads TGTGCCAGCAGCTTGGACAGGACCTACGAGCAGTACTTC. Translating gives CASSLDRTYEQYF. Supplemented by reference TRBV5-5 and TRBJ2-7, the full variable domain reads DAGVTQSPTHLIKTRGQQVTLRCSPISGHKSVSWYQQVLGQGPQFIFQYYEKEERGRGNFPDRFSARQFPNYSSELNVNALLLGDSALYLCASSLDRTYEQYFGPGTRLTVT.

CDR3 DNA sequence: TGTGCCAGCAGTCCTCTAGCGAACACCGGGGAGCTGTTTTTT. Protein: CASSPLANTGELFF. The gene calls are TRBV27 and TRBJ2-2, with D uncertain. The CDR3 has 14 residues. The ends were cut back, 5 bases at V and 0 bases at J, with 7 bases in the middle. Germline V gives CDR1 MNHEY, CDR2 SMNVEV (reference sequence).

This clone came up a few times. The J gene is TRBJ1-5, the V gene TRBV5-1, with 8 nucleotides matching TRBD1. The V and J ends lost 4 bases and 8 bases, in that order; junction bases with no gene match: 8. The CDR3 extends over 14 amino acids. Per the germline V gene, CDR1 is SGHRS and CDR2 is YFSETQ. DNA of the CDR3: TGCGCCAGCAGCCCTGGACAGGGTATGGAGCCCCAGCATTTT. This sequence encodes CASSPGQGMEPQHF.

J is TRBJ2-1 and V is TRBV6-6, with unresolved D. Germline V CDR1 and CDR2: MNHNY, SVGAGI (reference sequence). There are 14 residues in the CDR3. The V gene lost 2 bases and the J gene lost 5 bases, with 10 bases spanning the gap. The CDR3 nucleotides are TGTGCCAGCAGTTACCCGGGCGGAGACAATGAGCAGTTCTTC. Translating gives CASSYPGGDNEQFF.